Listed here is a single T cell receptor beta chain. A much larger clonotype is one base distant, so this may be a read error. The data belong to a study of breast tumors, draining lymph nodes, adjacent tissues. The CDR3 totals 12 residues. In germline, CDR1 is MDHEN, CDR2 SYDVKM. TCRdb processed the multiplex PCR reads anew with MiXCR; each CDR3 protein has one entry. The table records thousands of distinct CDR3 sequences, around two fifths of them present only once. This chain connects TRBV28 to TRBJ2-5; no definite D call. Material: tumor-adjacent breast tissue. The origin of this receptor is a female donor with breast cancer. Some clones in this sample may be carry-over from other donors' samples. CDR3: CACSSLQETQYF. The CDR3 DNA is TGTGCCTGCAGTTCTCTCCAAGAGACCCAGTACTTC. Complete variable domain (other parts from reference TRBV28 and TRBJ2-5): DVKVTQSSRYLVKRTGEKVFLECVQDMDHENMFWYRQDPGLGLRLIYFSYDVKMKEKGDIPEGYSVSREKKERFSLILESASTNQTSMYLCACSSLQETQYFGPGTRLLVL.